The 10 T cell receptor beta chains below come from one sample, sequenced in a study of long-term antiretroviral therapy in people with HIV (dated 2022 in TCRdb). The immunoSEQ hsTCRB v3.0 assay was used at survey level resolution for TRB variable region sequencing. What TCRdb holds here is the immuneACCESS table cut down to in-frame rearrangements. Part of the clones is not present; checked against another copy, under half of the missing clones reflect an unresolved V gene, and the others are unexplained. The sample table lists around 30,000 clones, 95% of them with a count of one. The top ten hold approximately 8.8% of the sample. The sample was unsorted PBMCs, taken 5.3 years after starting antiretroviral therapy. Source of these receptors: a man aged 30 to 45 with HIV.

J is TRBJ1-2 and V is TRBV6-6; D unclear. CDR1 and CDR2 from the germline V gene are MNHNY and SVGAGI (reference sequence). Trimming took 8 bases from V and 3 from J, leaving 7 bases between them. The CDR3 spans 11 residues. CDR3: CASRGDYGYTF. The CDR3 coding sequence is TGTGCCAGCCGCGGGGACTATGGCTACACCTTC.

The chain combines TRBV12-5 with TRBJ1-1; 8 positions match TRBD1. Germline V gene sequence: CDR1 LGHNT, CDR2 FRNRAP. This CDR3 region has 13 residues. The V and J ends lost 3 bases and 5 bases, in that order; junction bases with no gene match: 2. The CDR3 bases are TGTGCTAGTGGTTTCACAGGGGGAACTGAAGCTTTCTTT. This translates into CASGFTGGTEAFF.

This chain links TRBV10-3 with TRBJ1-1, with TRBD1 matching 10 bases. V dropped 6 bases and J dropped 1; count of bases not matched to a gene: 5. The CDR3 length is 15 residues. Germline V gives CDR1 ENHRY, CDR2 SYGVKD. The CDR3 bases are TGTGCCATCAGGAGACAGGGGGCCCAGAACACTGAAGCTTTCTTT. Translation gives CAIRRQGAQNTEAFF.

The V gene is TRBV5-6, the J gene TRBJ2-1, with 7 bases identical to TRBD1. The V segment lost 0 bases and the J segment 4 bases; nucleotides outside the gene matches: 7. CDR3 length: 16 amino acids. Germline loops: CDR1 SGHDT, CDR2 YYEEEE. This CDR3 is CASSLGRGQVYNEQFF. In DNA, the CDR3 is TGTGCCAGCAGCTTGGGTAGGGGGCAGGTATACAATGAGCAGTTCTTC.

This clone was seen a handful of times. The chain carries TRBV7-8 and TRBJ2-7, with D maybe TRBD1 (7 bases). V lost 5 bases to trimming and J lost 3 bases, with 14 bases between them. Germline V lookup: CDR1 SGHVS, CDR2 FQNEAQ. This CDR3 has 14 residues. For the CDR3, the DNA is TGTGCCAGCAGCGTCAGGGGGGAGAACTACGAGCAGTACTTC. This translates into CASSVRGENYEQYF. The variable domain in full, completed from reference TRBV7-8 and TRBJ2-7, reads GAGVSQSPRYKVAKRGQDVALRCDPISGHVSLFWYQQALGQGPEFLTYFQNEAQLDKSGLPSDRFFAERPEGSVSTLKIQRTQQEDSAVYLCASSVRGENYEQYFGPGTRLTVT.

The V gene is TRBV4-1, the J gene TRBJ1-1; D is uncertain. Trimming left V 4 bases short and J 0 bases short, with 9 bases between. The CDR3 extends over 14 amino acids. CDR1 and CDR2 (germline): MGHRA, YSYEKL. The CDR3 reads CASSPQGLNTEAFF. The CDR3 DNA is TGCGCCAGCAGCCCCCAAGGATTGAACACTGAAGCTTTCTTT.

The J gene is TRBJ1-5, the V gene TRBV5-1; 8 bases fit TRBD1. J was trimmed by 5 bases and V by 4 bases; bases with no gene match: 5. The CDR3 runs to 14 residues. Germline V CDR1 and CDR2: SGHRS, YFSETQ. This chain's CDR3 is CASSPTGGHQPQHF. In nucleotides, the CDR3 is TGCGCCAGCAGCCCAACAGGGGGTCATCAGCCCCAGCATTTT.

This chain links TRBV14 with TRBJ1-1, with TRBD1 matching over 10 bases. Trimming took 1 base from V and 5 from J; bases not matched to a gene: 4. The CDR3 runs to 15 residues. Germline CDR1 and CDR2: SGHDN and FVKESK. CDR3 nucleotide sequence: TGTGCCAGCAGCCAAGGGACAGGGGGTTGGACTGAAGCTTTCTTT. It is translated as CASSQGTGGWTEAFF.

The chain has TRBV29-1 and TRBJ2-3, with 8 bases matching TRBD2. Trimming removed 5 bases from V and 4 bases from J; junction bases left unmatched: 2. Germline values: CDR1 SQVTM, CDR2 ANQGSEA. This CDR3 is 12 amino acids long. The CDR3 loop is CSVSGSSDTQYF. Written as DNA, the CDR3 is TGCAGCGTTAGCGGGAGTTCAGATACGCAGTATTTT.

The chain carries TRBV27 and TRBJ2-5, with 7 positions matching TRBD1. CDR1 is MNHEY and CDR2 is SMNVEV in the germline V gene (reference sequence). The trim removed 4 bases at V and 3 bases at J, leaving 8 bases unmatched. The CDR3 totals 15 residues. CDR3 sequence reads: CASSSSLGQKETQYF. CDR3 nucleotides: TGTGCCAGCAGTTCCTCATTGGGACAGAAAGAGACCCAGTACTTC.